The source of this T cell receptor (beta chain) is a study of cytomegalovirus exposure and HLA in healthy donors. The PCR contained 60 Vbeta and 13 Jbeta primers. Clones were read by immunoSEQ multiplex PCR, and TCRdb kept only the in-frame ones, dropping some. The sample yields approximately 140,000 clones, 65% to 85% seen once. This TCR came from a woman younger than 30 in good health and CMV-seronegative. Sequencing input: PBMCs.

The CDR3 sequence is CASSPPGSGNTEAFF. The CDR3 DNA reads as TGTGCCAGCAGTCCACCCGGCTCAGGTAACACTGAAGCTTTCTTT. The chain joins TRBV6-5 to TRBJ1-1; D unclear. V was shortened by 5 bases and J by 2 bases, with 15 bases between the two germline ends. From germline, CDR1 is MNHEY and CDR2 SVGAGI. CDR3 length equals 15 residues.